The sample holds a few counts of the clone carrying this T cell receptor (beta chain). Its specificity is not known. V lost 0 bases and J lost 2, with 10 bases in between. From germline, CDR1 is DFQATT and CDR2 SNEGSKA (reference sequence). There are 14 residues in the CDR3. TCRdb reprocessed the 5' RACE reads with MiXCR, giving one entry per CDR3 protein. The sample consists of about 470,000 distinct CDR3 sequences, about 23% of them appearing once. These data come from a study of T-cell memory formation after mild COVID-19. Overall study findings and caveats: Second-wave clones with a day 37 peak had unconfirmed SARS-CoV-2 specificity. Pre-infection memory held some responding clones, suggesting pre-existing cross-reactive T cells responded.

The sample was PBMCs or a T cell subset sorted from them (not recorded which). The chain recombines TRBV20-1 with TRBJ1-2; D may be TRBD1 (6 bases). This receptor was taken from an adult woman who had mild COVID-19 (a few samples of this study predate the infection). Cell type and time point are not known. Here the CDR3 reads CSARDGGTNYGYTF. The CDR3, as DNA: TGCAGTGCTAGAGATGGGGGCACAAACTATGGCTACACCTTC.